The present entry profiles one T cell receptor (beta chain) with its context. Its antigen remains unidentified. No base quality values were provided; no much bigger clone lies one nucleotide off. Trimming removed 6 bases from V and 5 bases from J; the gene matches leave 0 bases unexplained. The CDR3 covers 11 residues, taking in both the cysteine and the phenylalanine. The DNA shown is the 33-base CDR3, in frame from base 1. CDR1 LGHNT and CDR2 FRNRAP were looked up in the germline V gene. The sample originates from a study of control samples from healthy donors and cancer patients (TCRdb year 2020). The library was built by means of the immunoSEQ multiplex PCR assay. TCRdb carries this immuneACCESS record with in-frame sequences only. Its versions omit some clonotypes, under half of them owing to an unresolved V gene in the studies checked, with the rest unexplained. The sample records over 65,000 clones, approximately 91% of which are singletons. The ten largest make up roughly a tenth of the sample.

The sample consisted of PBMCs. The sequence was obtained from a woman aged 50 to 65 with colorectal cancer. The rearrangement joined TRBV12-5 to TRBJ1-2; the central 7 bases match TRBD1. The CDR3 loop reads CASGTGYGYTF. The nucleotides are TGTGCTAGTGGGACAGGGTATGGCTACACCTTC. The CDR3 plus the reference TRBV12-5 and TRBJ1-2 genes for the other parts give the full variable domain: DARVTQTPRHKVTEMGQEVTMRCQPILGHNTVFWYRQTMMQGLELLAYFRNRAPLDDSGMPKDRFSAEMPDATLATLKIQPSEPRDSAVYFCASGTGYGYTFGSGTRLTVV.